This is a list of T cell receptor beta chains from one sample in a study of blood T cells in healthy people across ages. MiXCR, applied by TCRdb to the 5' RACE reads, yields one record per CDR3 protein. The sample includes roughly 1,700,000 distinct CDR3 sequences, over 25% of them seen just once. Sequenced material: blood. The source is a woman aged 30 to 39 in good health. CDR3s include the opening cysteine and the closing phenylalanine or tryptophan. Each record gives: clone size, V gene, D gene, J gene, CDR3 DNA, CDR3 protein. A D gene is named only where the DNA matches it firmly. Size tells how often a clone was seen (once, few, many) or the class of an expanded clone, and some rows leave it out.

-,TRBV18,-,TRBJ1-1,TGTGCCAGCTCACCACAAAAGGGGCACACTGAAGCTTTCTTT,CASSPQKGHTEAFF
-,TRBV3-1,TRBD1,TRBJ2-3,TGTGCCAGCAGCCAACGGGACAGGGACCTAACAGATACGCAGTATTTT,CASSQRDRDLTDTQYF
-,TRBV7-2,-,TRBJ2-3,TGTGCCAGCAGCTTAATCGGTGGGGGCGCAGATACGCAGTATTTT,CASSLIGGGADTQYF
-,TRBV5-1,TRBD2,TRBJ2-2,TGCGCCAGCAGCGAGCCGGGACTAGTCATACCGGCGGAGCTGTTTTTT,CASSEPGLVIPAELFF
few,TRBV7-9,TRBD2,TRBJ2-1,TGTGCCAGCAGCTCCGCGGGGGTGGGATCCTACAATGAGCAGTTCTTC,CASSSAGVGSYNEQFF
-,TRBV7-2,-,TRBJ2-1,TGTGCCAGCAGCTTAGGGGTACAGGGATGGAATGAGCAGTTCTTC,CASSLGVQGWNEQFF
-,TRBV4-2,-,TRBJ2-2,TGTGCCAGCAGCCGCGACGCGGGGTTGGACACCGGGGAGCTGTTTTTT,CASSRDAGLDTGELFF
-,TRBV4-1,-,TRBJ2-7,TGCGCCAGCAGCCAAGCCTGGGAAGGGCTTGGTCGATCGGACGAGCAGTACTTC,CASSQAWEGLGRSDEQYF
-,TRBV12-3/TRBV12-4,-,TRBJ1-4,TGTGCCAGCAGTTCCGTAAGTGGTTCAACTAATGAAAAACTGTTTTTT,CASSSVSGSTNEKLFF
few,TRBV20-1,-,TRBJ2-1,TGCAGTGCTAGGGACGAGACCCAGTTCTTC,CSARDETQFF
-,TRBV20-1,TRBD2,TRBJ2-5,TGCAGTGCTAGACCCCCGGGACTAGCAGAGACCCAGTACTTC,CSARPPGLAETQYF
-,TRBV6-2/TRBV6-3,TRBD1,TRBJ1-2,TGTGCCAGCAGTTACTGGGGACAGCAAGAACCTTCGCCTGGCTACACCTTC,CASSYWGQQEPSPGYTF
-,TRBV4-3,-,TRBJ1-5,TGCGCCAGCAGCCAAGATGTAACCGATCAGCCCCAGCATTTT,CASSQDVTDQPQHF
once,TRBV12-3/TRBV12-4,-,TRBJ1-2,TGTGCCAGCAGTTTCACTTTGGGTCGCGGCTACACCTTC,CASSFTLGRGYTF
few,TRBV21-1,-,TRBJ2-7,TGTGCCAGCAGCAAGGTCCATACCGAACAGGGTTGGTACGAGCAGTACTTC,CASSKVHTEQGWYEQYF